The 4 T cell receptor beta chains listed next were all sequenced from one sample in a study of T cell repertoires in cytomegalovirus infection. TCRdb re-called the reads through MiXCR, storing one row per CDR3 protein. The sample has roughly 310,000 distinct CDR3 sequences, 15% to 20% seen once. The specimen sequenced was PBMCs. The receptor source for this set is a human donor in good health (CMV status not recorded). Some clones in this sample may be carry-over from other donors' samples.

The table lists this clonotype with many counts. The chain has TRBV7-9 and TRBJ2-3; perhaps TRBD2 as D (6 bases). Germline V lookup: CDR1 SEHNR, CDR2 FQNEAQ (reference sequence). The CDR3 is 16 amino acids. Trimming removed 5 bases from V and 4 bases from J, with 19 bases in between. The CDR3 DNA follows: TGTGCCAGCAGCGCTATGGCGGGGCCTAGGTCAGATACGCAGTATTTT. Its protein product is CASSAMAGPRSDTQYF.

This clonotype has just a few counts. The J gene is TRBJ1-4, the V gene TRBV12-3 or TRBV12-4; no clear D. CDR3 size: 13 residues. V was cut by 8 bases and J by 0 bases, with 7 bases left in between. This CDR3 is CASSWATNEKLFF. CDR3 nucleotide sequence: TGTGCCAGCTCATGGGCAACTAATGAAAAACTGTTTTTT.

CDR3: CASSPSLQGDARGYTF. As DNA, the CDR3 is TGTGCCAGCTCACCTTCGTTACAGGGGGACGCGAGAGGCTACACCTTC. The genes are TRBV18 and TRBJ1-2; 8 positions match TRBD1. J was trimmed by 8 bases and V by 3 bases; bases with no gene match: 14. CDR3 length: 16 amino acids. In germline, CDR1 is KGHSH, CDR2 LQKENI. Looking up the rest from reference TRBV18 and TRBJ1-2 gives the full variable domain: NAGVMQNPRHLVRRRGQEARLRCSPMKGHSHVYWYRQLPEEGLKFMVYLQKENIIDESGMPKERFSAEFPKEGPSILRIQQVVRGDSAAYFCASSPSLQGDARGYTFGSGTRLTVV.

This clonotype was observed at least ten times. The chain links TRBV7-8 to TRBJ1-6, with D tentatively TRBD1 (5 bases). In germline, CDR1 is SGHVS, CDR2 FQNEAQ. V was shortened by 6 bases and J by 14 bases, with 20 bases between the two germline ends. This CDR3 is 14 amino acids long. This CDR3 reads CASSNVQGVLALHF. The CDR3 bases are TGTGCCAGCAGTAATGTTCAGGGCGTTTTGGCCCTCCACTTT.